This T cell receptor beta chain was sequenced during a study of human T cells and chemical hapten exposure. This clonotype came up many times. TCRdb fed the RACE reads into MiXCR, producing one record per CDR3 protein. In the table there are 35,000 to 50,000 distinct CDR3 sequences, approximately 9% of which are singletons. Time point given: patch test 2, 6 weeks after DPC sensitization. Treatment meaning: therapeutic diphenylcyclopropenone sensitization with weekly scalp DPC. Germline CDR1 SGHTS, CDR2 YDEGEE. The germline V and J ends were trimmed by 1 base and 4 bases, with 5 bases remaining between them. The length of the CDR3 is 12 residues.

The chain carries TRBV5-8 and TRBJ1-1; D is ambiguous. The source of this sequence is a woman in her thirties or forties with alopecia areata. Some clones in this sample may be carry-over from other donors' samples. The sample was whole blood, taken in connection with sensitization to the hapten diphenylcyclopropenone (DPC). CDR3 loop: CASSLRGTEAFF. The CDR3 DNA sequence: TGTGCCAGCAGCTTGCGGGGCACTGAAGCTTTCTTT.